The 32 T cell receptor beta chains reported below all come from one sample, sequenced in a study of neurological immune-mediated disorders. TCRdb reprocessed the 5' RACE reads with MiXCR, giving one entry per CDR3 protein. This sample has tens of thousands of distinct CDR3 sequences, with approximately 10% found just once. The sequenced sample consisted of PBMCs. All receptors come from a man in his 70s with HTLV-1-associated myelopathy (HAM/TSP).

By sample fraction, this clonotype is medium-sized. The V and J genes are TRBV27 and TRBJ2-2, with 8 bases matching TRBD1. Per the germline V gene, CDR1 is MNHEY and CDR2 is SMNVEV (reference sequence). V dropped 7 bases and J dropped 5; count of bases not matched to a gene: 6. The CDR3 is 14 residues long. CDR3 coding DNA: TGTGCCAGCACAGGACAGGGTGGAACCGGGGAGCTGTTTTTT. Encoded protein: CASTGQGGTGELFF.

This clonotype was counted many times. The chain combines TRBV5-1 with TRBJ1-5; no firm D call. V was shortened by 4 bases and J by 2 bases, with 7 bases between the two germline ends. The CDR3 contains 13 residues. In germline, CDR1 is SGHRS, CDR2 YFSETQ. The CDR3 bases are TGCGCCAGCAGCCCGGAGGGCAATCAGCCCCAGCATTTT. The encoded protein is CASSPEGNQPQHF.

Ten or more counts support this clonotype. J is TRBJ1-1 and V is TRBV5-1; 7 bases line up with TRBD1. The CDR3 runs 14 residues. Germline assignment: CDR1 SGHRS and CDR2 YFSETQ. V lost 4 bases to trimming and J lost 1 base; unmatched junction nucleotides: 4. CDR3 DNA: TGCGCCAGCAGCCCGGGACAGCCGAACACTGAAGCTTTCTTT. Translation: CASSPGQPNTEAFF.

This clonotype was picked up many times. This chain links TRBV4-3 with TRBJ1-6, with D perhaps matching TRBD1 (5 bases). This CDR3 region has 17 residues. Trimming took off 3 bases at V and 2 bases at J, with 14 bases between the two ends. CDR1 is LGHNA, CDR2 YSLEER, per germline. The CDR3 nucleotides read TGCGCCAGCAGCCAGGCTGGTTGGGGCACCTATAATTCACCCCTCCACTTT. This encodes CASSQAGWGTYNSPLHF.

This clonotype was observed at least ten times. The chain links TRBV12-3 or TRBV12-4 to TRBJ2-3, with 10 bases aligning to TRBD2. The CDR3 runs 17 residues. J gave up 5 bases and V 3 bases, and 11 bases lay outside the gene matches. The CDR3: CASSFRLAGVSGDTQYF. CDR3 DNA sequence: TGTGCCAGCAGTTTCAGGCTAGCGGGAGTGTCTGGAGATACGCAGTATTTT.

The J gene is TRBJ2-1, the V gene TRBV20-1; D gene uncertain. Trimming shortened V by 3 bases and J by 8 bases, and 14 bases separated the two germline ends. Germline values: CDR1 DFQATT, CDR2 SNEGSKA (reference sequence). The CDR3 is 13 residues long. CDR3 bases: TGCAGTGCTAGCCGCTCCGCCCTCTATGAGCAGTTCTTC. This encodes CSASRSALYEQFF.

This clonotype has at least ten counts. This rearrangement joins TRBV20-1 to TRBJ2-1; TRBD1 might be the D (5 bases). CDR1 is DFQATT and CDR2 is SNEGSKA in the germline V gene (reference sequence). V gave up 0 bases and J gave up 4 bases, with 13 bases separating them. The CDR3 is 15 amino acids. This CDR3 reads CSARDVQGLYNEQFF. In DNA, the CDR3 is TGCAGTGCTAGAGACGTCCAGGGCTTATACAATGAGCAGTTCTTC.

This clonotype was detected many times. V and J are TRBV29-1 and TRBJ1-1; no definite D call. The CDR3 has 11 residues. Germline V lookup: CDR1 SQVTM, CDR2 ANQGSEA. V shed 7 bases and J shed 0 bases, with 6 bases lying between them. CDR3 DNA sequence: TGCAGCGGTCTCATGAACACTGAAGCTTTCTTT. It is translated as CSGLMNTEAFF. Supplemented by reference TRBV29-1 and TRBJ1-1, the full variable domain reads SAVISQKPSRDICQRGTSLTIQCQVDSQVTMMFWYRQQPGQSLTLIATANQGSEATYESGFVIDKFPISRPNLTFSTLTVSNMSPEDSSIYLCSGLMNTEAFFGQGTRLTVV.

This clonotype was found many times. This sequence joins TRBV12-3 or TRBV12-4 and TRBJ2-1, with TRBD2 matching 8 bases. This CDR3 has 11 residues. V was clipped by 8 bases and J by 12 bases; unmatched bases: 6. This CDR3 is CASGSGSGQFF. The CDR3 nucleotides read TGTGCCAGCGGGAGCGGGAGCGGGCAGTTCTTC.

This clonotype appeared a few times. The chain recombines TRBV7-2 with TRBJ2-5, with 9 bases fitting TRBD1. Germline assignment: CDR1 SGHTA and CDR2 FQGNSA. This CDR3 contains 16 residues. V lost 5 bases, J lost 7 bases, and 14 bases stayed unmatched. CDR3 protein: CASSPERTGARGTQYF. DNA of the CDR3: TGTGCCAGCAGCCCCGAGAGGACAGGGGCGAGGGGGACCCAGTACTTC.

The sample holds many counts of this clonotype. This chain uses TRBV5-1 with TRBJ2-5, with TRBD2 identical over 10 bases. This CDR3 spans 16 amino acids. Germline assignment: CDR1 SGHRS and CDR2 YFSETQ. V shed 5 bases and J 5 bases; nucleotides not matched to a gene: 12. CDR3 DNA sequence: TGCGCCAGCAGACTCAGCGGGAGGGCCGGGTACGAGACCCAGTACTTC. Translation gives CASRLSGRAGYETQYF.

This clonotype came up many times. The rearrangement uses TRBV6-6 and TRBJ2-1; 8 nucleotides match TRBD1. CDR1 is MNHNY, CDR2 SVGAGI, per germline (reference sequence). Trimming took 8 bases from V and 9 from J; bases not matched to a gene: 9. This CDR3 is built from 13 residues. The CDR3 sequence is CASGRTGGPEQFF. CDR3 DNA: TGTGCCAGCGGTCGAACAGGGGGTCCTGAGCAGTTCTTC.

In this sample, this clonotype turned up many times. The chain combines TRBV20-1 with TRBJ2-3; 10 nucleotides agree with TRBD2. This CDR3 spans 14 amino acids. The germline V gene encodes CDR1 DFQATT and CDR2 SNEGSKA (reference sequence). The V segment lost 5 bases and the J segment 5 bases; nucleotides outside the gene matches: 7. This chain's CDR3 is CSAESGRAVDTQYF. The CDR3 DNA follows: TGCAGTGCTGAAAGCGGGAGGGCCGTAGATACGCAGTATTTT.

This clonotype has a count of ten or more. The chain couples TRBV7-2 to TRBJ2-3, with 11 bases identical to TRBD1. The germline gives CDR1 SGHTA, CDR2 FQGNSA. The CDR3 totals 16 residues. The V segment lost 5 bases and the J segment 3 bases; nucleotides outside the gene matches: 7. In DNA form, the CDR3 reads TGTGCCAGCAGCCCAGGACAGGGGGCGCCGACAGATACGCAGTATTTT. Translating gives CASSPGQGAPTDTQYF.

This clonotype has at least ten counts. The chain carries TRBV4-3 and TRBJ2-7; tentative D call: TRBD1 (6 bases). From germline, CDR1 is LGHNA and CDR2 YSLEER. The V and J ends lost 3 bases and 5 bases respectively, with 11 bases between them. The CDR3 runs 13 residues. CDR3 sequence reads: CASSQRGFNEQYF. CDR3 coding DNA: TGCGCCAGCAGCCAGAGGGGGTTTAACGAGCAGTACTTC.

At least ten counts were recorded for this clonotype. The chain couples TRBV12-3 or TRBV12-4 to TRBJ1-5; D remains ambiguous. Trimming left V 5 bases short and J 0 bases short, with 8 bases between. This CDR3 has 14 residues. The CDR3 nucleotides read TGTGCCAGCAGTCCGGACGGTAGCAATCAGCCCCAGCATTTT. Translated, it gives CASSPDGSNQPQHF.

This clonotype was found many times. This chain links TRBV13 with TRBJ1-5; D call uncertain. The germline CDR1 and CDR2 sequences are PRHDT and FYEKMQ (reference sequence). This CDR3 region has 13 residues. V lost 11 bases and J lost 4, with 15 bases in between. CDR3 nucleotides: TGTGCCTGCTCCGGAGGGCCGAATCAGCCCCAGCATTTT. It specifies CACSGGPNQPQHF.

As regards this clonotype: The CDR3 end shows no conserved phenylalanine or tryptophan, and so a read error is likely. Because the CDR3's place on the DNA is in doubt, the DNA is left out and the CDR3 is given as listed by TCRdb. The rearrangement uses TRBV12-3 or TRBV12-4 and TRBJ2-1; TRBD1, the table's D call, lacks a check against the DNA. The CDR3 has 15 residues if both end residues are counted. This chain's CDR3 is CASSEYGTGNNEQIL.

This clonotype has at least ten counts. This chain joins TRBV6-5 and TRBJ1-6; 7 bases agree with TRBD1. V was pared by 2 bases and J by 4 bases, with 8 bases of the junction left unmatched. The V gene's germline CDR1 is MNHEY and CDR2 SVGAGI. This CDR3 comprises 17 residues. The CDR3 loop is CASSYGGDSDYNSPLHF. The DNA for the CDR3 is TGTGCCAGCAGTTACGGGGGGGACAGCGATTATAATTCACCCCTCCACTTT.

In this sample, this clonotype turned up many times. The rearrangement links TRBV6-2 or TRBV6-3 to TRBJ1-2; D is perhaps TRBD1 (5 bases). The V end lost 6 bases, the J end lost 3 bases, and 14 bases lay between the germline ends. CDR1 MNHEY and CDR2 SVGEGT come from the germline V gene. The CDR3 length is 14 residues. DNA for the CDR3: TGTGCCAGCAGACTCGGTACAGGATACTATGGCTACACCTTC. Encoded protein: CASRLGTGYYGYTF.

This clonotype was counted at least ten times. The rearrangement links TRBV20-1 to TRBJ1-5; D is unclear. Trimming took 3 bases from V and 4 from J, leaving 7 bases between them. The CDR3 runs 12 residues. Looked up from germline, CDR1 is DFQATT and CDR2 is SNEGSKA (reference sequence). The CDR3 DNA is TGCAGTGCTAGTATCCCGAATCAGCCCCAGCATTTT. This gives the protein CSASIPNQPQHF.

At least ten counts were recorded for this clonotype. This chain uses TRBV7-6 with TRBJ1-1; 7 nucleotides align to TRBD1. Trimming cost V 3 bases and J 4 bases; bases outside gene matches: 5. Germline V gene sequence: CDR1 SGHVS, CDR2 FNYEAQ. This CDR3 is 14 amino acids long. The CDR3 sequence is CASSFKSGGTEAFF. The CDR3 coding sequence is TGTGCCAGCAGCTTCAAGTCAGGGGGCACTGAAGCTTTCTTT. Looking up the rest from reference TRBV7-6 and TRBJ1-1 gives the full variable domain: GAGVSQSPRYKVTKRGQDVALRCDPISGHVSLYWYRQALGQGPEFLTYFNYEAQQDKSGLPNDRFSAERPEGSISTLTIQRTEQRDSAMYRCASSFKSGGTEAFFGQGTRLTVV.

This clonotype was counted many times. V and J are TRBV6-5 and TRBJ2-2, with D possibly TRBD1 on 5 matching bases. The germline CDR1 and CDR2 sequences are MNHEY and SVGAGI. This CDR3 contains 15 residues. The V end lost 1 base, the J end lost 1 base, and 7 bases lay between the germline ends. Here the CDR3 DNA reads TGTGCCAGCAGTTACTTTAGGGGGAACACCGGGGAGCTGTTTTTT. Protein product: CASSYFRGNTGELFF.

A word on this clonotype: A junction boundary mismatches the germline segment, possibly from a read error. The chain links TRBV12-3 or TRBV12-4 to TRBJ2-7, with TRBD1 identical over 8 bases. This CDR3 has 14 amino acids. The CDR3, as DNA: TGTGCCAGCAGACGGACAGGGCGCTCCGACGAGCAGTACTTC. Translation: CASRRTGRSDEQYF.

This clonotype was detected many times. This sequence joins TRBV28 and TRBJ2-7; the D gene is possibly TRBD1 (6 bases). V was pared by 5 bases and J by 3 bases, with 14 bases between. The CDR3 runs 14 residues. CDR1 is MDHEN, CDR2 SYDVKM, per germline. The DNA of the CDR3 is TGTGCCAGCAGTCTACAGGGTTACCGCTACGAGCAGTACTTC. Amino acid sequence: CASSLQGYRYEQYF.

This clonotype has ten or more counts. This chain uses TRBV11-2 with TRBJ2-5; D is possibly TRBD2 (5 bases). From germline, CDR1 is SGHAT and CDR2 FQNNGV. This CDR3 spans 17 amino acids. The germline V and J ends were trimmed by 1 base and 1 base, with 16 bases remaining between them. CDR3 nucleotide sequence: TGTGCCAGCAGCTTAGGAGGGCTCGCTGGGAGCCAAGAGACCCAGTACTTC. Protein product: CASSLGGLAGSQETQYF.

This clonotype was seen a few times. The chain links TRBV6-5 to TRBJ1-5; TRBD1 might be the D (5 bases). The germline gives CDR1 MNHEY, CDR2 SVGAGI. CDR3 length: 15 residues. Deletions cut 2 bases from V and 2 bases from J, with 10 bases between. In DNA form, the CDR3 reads TGTGCCAGCAGTTACCCACGGGGGGGCAATCAGCCCCAGCATTTT. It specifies CASSYPRGGNQPQHF.

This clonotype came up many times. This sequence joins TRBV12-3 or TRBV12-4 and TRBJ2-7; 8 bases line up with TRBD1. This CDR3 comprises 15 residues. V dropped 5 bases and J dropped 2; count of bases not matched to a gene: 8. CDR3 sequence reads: CASSLTGQGTYEQYF. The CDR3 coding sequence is TGTGCCAGCAGTCTCACTGGACAGGGCACCTACGAGCAGTACTTC.

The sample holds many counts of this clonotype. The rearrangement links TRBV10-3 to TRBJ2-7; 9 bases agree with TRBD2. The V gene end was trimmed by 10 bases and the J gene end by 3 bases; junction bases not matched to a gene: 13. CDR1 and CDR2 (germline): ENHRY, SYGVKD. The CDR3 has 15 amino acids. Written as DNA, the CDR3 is TGTGCCACCGGAGGGCTAGCGGGACTCAACTACGAGCAGTACTTC. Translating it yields CATGGLAGLNYEQYF.

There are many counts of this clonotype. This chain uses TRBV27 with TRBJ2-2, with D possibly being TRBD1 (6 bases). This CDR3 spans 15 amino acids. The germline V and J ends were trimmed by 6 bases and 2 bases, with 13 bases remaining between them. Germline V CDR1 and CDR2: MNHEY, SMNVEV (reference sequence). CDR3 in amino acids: CASSSWGQNTGELFF. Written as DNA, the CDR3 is TGTGCCAGCAGCTCCTGGGGACAAAACACCGGGGAGCTGTTTTTT.

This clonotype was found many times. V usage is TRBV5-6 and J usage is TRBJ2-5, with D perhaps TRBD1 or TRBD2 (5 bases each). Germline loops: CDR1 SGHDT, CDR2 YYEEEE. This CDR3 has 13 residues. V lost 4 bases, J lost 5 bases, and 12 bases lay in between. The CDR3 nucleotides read TGTGCCAGCAGCGGTTTCTGGGGGGAGACCCAGTACTTC. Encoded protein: CASSGFWGETQYF.

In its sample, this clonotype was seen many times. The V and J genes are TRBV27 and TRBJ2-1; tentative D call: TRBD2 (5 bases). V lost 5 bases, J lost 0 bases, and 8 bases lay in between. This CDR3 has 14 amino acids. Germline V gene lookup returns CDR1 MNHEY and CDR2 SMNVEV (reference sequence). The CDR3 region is CASSGRSSYNEQFF. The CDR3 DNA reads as TGTGCCAGCAGTGGGAGAAGCTCCTACAATGAGCAGTTCTTC.